This T cell receptor (beta chain) was found in a study of T cell repertoires in cytomegalovirus infection. This CDR3 region has 15 residues. Trimming at V came to 7 bases and at J to 6 bases, leaving 9 bases not matched to a gene. Germline V gene data show CDR1 as LNHDA and CDR2 as SQIVND (reference sequence). TCRdb independently ran MiXCR on the reads; one entry per CDR3 protein. The table includes approximately 200,000 distinct CDR3 sequences, approximately 28% detected once. This clonotype came up a few times. Material: PBMCs. This receptor was taken from a human donor in good health (CMV status not recorded). Some clones in this sample may be carry-over from other donors' samples. The rearrangement uses TRBV19 and TRBJ2-2, with 9 bases lining up with TRBD1. The CDR3 spells CASKSRDRVAGELFF. As DNA, the CDR3 is TGTGCCAGTAAATCCCGGGACAGGGTCGCCGGGGAGCTGTTTTTT.